A single sample gave rise to the 14 T cell receptor beta chains below, sequenced in a study of blood T cell repertoires in COVID-19. Produced via immunoSEQ multiplex PCR; TCRdb's table is partial and in-frame only. Among approximately 230,000 clones listed, approximately 90% were seen once. The source material was PBMCs or T cells enriched from blood (not recorded which). The receptors shown here come from a woman aged 25 to 39 with acute COVID-19.

V and J are TRBV5-5 and TRBJ1-5; D possibly corresponds to TRBD1 (6 bases). The germline V and J ends were trimmed by 3 bases and 0 bases, with 19 bases remaining between them. Germline CDR1 and CDR2: SGHKS and YYEKEE (reference sequence). The CDR3 runs to 18 residues. The DNA of the CDR3 is TGTGCCAGCAGCTCCGCCCCGACAGGCATTTATAGCAATCAGCCCCAGCATTTT. Its translation: CASSSAPTGIYSNQPQHF. The variable domain in full, completed from reference TRBV5-5 and TRBJ1-5, reads DAGVTQSPTHLIKTRGQQVTLRCSPISGHKSVSWYQQVLGQGPQFIFQYYEKEERGRGNFPDRFSARQFPNYSSELNVNALLLGDSALYLCASSSAPTGIYSNQPQHFGDGTRLSIL.

A single count supports this clone. CDR3 residues: CASSESGQGYEKLFF. CDR3 DNA sequence: TGTGCCAGCAGCGAATCCGGACAGGGCTATGAAAAACTGTTTTTT. The rearrangement links TRBV7-9 to TRBJ1-4; TRBD1 matches at 8 bases. Germline V gene sequence: CDR1 SEHNR, CDR2 FQNEAQ (reference sequence). V was pared by 5 bases and J by 6 bases, with 8 bases of the junction left unmatched. CDR3 size: 15 residues.

The rearrangement joins TRBV27 to TRBJ1-5; no firm D call. The V end lost 1 base, the J end lost 6 bases, and 7 bases lay between the germline ends. Per the germline V gene, CDR1 is MNHEY and CDR2 is SMNVEV (reference sequence). The CDR3 is 13 amino acids. The DNA of the CDR3 is TGTGCCAGCAGTTTATGGTCGGGTCAGCCCCAGCATTTT. This codes for CASSLWSGQPQHF.

V usage is TRBV11-1 and J usage is TRBJ2-3, with 8 nucleotides matching TRBD2. V shed 4 bases, J shed 4 bases, and the junction held 7 bases outside the gene matches. Germline lookup yields CDR1 SGHAT and CDR2 FQDESV (reference sequence). The CDR3 spans 15 residues. The CDR3 region is CASSSQAGASDTQYF. In DNA form, the CDR3 reads TGTGCCAGCAGCTCACAAGCGGGAGCTTCAGATACGCAGTATTTT.

The chain's CDR3 is CASSFPSGSKGNEQFF. As DNA, the CDR3 is TGTGCCAGCAGTTTTCCTAGCGGTTCAAAGGGGAATGAGCAGTTCTTC. This chain joins TRBV28 and TRBJ2-1, with 7 nucleotides matching TRBD2. The CDR3 extends over 16 amino acids. Looked up from germline, CDR1 is MDHEN and CDR2 is SYDVKM. J was trimmed by 7 bases and V by 3 bases; bases with no gene match: 12.

Only one count was recorded for this clone. The chain combines TRBV4-1 with TRBJ2-7, with 12 bases that match TRBD2. CDR1 MGHRA and CDR2 YSYEKL come from the germline V gene. Trimming cost V 1 base and J 2 bases; bases outside gene matches: 0. The CDR3 is made up of 15 amino acids. CDR3 in amino acids: CASSQGTSGAYEQYF. CDR3 nucleotides: TGCGCCAGCAGCCAAGGGACTAGCGGGGCCTACGAGCAGTACTTC.

The J gene is TRBJ1-1, the V gene TRBV2, with D uncertain. CDR3 size: 13 residues. V was pared by 8 bases and J by 0 bases, with 10 bases between. Germline V gene data show CDR1 as SNHLY and CDR2 as FYNNEI. Here the CDR3 reads CASGRGLNTEAFF. The CDR3, as DNA: TGTGCCAGCGGGCGAGGGCTGAACACTGAAGCTTTCTTT.

This clone showed up just once. The chain has TRBV7-8 and TRBJ2-5; D unclear. Germline CDR1 reads SGHVS; CDR2 reads FQNEAQ. This CDR3 region has 13 residues. Trimming stripped 2 bases from V and 5 bases from J, with 9 bases between. CDR3 loop: CASSLSVHETQYF. The CDR3 nucleotides read TGTGCCAGCAGCTTATCTGTACACGAGACCCAGTACTTC.

The chain combines TRBV14 with TRBJ2-1; maybe TRBD2 (6 bases). The CDR3 is 17 residues long. The V end lost 0 bases, the J end lost 6 bases, and 18 bases lay between the germline ends. Germline V lookup: CDR1 SGHDN, CDR2 FVKESK. The chain's CDR3 is CASSQDRGTAFSNEQFF. In DNA, the CDR3 is TGTGCCAGCAGCCAAGATCGGGGGACCGCATTTAGCAATGAGCAGTTCTTC.

The chain is built from TRBV2 and TRBJ2-6, with 7 bases fitting TRBD1. The CDR3 runs to 15 residues. V was clipped by 8 bases and J by 0 bases; unmatched bases: 4. CDR1 SNHLY and CDR2 FYNNEI come from the germline V gene. The CDR3 nucleotides are TGTGCCAGCGGGACAGAACACTCTGGGGCCAACGTCCTGACTTTC. As protein: CASGTEHSGANVLTF.

The table lists this clone with a few counts. The chain has TRBV9 and TRBJ1-2; D might be TRBD1 (5 bases). CDR1 and CDR2 from the germline V gene are SGDLS and YYNGEE. The V gene lost 4 bases and the J gene lost 8 bases, with 24 bases spanning the gap. The CDR3 has 16 amino acids. CDR3 protein: CASSPQGGPGPWGYTF. In nucleotides, the CDR3 is TGTGCCAGCAGCCCCCAGGGAGGACCGGGACCCTGGGGCTACACCTTC.

DNA of the CDR3: TGTGCCAGCAGCCAAAGACTAGGTGTGCTGTTTTTT. Translating gives CASSQRLGVLFF. This chain links TRBV3-1 (or the pseudogene TRBV3-2) with TRBJ2-2; D might be TRBD2 (6 bases). CDR1 is LGHDT and CDR2 is YNNKEL in the germline V gene (reference sequence). The V and J ends lost 2 bases and 13 bases respectively, with 11 bases between them. This CDR3 has 12 residues.

This chain connects TRBV2 to TRBJ1-1; TRBD1 matches at 10 bases. This CDR3 has 13 residues. Per germline, CDR1 SNHLY and CDR2 FYNNEI. V shed 8 bases, J shed 4 bases, and the junction held 4 bases outside the gene matches. CDR3 protein: CASAGTGVTEAFF. The CDR3, as DNA: TGTGCCAGCGCAGGGACAGGGGTCACTGAAGCTTTCTTT.

The V call is TRBV6-2 or TRBV6-3, the J call TRBJ2-7, with 7 bases identical to TRBD2. The CDR3 runs to 14 residues. CDR1 MNHEY and CDR2 SVGEGT come from the germline V gene. Losses at the gene ends were 5 bases for V and 4 bases for J; bases not matched to a gene: 8. The CDR3 loop reads CASSAMREMYEQYF. The CDR3 DNA follows: TGTGCCAGCAGTGCTATGCGGGAGATGTACGAGCAGTACTTC.